A single sample gave rise to the 31 T cell receptor beta chains below, sequenced in a study of cytomegalovirus exposure and HLA in healthy donors. The PCR made use of 60 Vbeta and 13 Jbeta primers. Sequenced by immunoSEQ multiplex PCR; TCRdb stores in-frame clones only, minus some. The top ten clones hold 1% of a sample with around 130,000 clones, about 80% of them seen once. The specimen sequenced was PBMCs. The receptors stem from a man in his forties in good health and CMV-seronegative.

V gene TRBV19 combines with J gene TRBJ1-5, with D possibly being TRBD1 (6 bases). The V end was cut by 7 bases, the J end by 5 bases, with 18 bases between. This CDR3 region has 15 residues. Per the germline V gene, CDR1 is LNHDA and CDR2 is SQIVND (reference sequence). This chain's CDR3 is CASTQDRLRDQPQHF. The CDR3 nucleotides read TGTGCCAGTACCCAAGACAGGCTACGGGATCAGCCCCAGCATTTT.

V and J are TRBV19 and TRBJ1-2; D is ambiguous. This CDR3 is built from 16 residues. The V end was cut by 3 bases, the J end by 2 bases, with 16 bases between. CDR1 is LNHDA, CDR2 SQIVND, per germline (reference sequence). The CDR3 loop is CASSISLRGGNYGYTF. The CDR3, as DNA: TGTGCCAGTAGTATCAGTTTACGGGGAGGAAACTATGGCTACACCTTC.

The chain combines TRBV28 with TRBJ2-6; 7 bases line up with TRBD1. J gave up 0 bases and V 6 bases, and 5 bases lay outside the gene matches. The germline V gene encodes CDR1 MDHEN and CDR2 SYDVKM. The CDR3 runs 16 residues. CDR3 nucleotide sequence: TGTGCCAGCAGGCGGACAGGATCCTCTGGGGCCAACGTCCTGACTTTC. Translated, it gives CASRRTGSSGANVLTF.

V usage is TRBV7-6 and J usage is TRBJ1-2; perhaps TRBD1 as D (5 bases). The CDR3 covers 15 residues. Germline CDR1 and CDR2: SGHVS and FNYEAQ. Between the trimmed V and J ends, which lost 5 bases and 2 bases, there was a span of 15 bases. CDR3: CASSPSYRGNYGYTF. The CDR3 bases are TGTGCCAGCAGCCCCAGCTATCGGGGGAACTATGGCTACACCTTC.

A few counts support this clone. The chain joins TRBV6-1 to TRBJ1-4; 10 bases fit TRBD1. Trimming took 5 bases from V and 8 from J; bases not matched to a gene: 8. The CDR3 contains 15 residues. Germline V CDR1 and CDR2: MNHNS, SASEGT. The CDR3 loop is CASSIEGTGVEKLFF. Written as DNA, the CDR3 is TGTGCCAGCAGTATTGAAGGGACAGGGGTAGAAAAACTGTTTTTT.

The V call is TRBV5-1, the J call TRBJ1-4; TRBD1 agrees at 10 bases. Per the germline V gene, CDR1 is SGHRS and CDR2 is YFSETQ. CDR3 length: 18 residues. V trimming: 0 bases; J trimming: 7 bases; junction bases outside the gene matches: 12. Written as DNA, the CDR3 is TGCGCCAGCAGCTTGGATCTGGACAGGGGGTTGATAGGTGAAAAACTGTTTTTT. It codes for CASSLDLDRGLIGEKLFF.

This CDR3 is CASSDIPGTGCNQPQHF. In DNA form, the CDR3 reads TGTGCCAGCAGTGATATTCCCGGGACAGGGTGCAATCAGCCCCAGCATTTT. The V call is TRBV25-1, the J call TRBJ1-5; 9 bases align to TRBD1. The V and J ends lost 3 bases and 2 bases, in that order; junction bases with no gene match: 8. The germline CDR1 and CDR2 sequences are MGHDK and SYGVNS. The CDR3 runs 17 residues.

The chain couples TRBV27 to TRBJ1-5; tentatively, D is TRBD1 (6 bases). Germline lookup yields CDR1 MNHEY and CDR2 SMNVEV (reference sequence). Deletions cut 6 bases from V and 2 bases from J, with 11 bases between. There are 14 residues in the CDR3. Written as DNA, the CDR3 is TGTGCCAGCAGGCTTAGACAGGGCAATCAGCCCCAGCATTTT. It encodes CASRLRQGNQPQHF.

The chain couples TRBV4-1 to TRBJ1-1, with D perhaps matching TRBD1 (5 bases). Germline V lookup: CDR1 MGHRA, CDR2 YSYEKL. This CDR3 spans 15 amino acids. Trimming removed 4 bases at V and 0 bases at J, with 12 bases between. CDR3 DNA sequence: TGCGCCAGCAGCCCTCTTTGGGGGGTGAACACTGAAGCTTTCTTT. It translates to CASSPLWGVNTEAFF.

This clone was counted a few times. This chain joins TRBV2 and TRBJ1-1, with D possibly matching TRBD1 (6 bases). Germline-derived CDR1 and CDR2 are SNHLY and FYNNEI. CDR3 length: 14 amino acids. V lost 6 bases, J lost 1 base, and 12 bases lay in between. The CDR3 nucleotides are TGTGCCAGCAGAGGGGGTTCTTGGAACACTGAAGCTTTCTTT. Translation gives CASRGGSWNTEAFF. Using reference TRBV2 and TRBJ1-1 for the parts outside the CDR3, the full variable domain is EPEVTQTPSHQVTQMGQEVILRCVPISNHLYFYWYRQILGQKVEFLVSFYNNEISEKSEIFDDQFSVERPDGSNFTLKIRSTKLEDSAMYFCASRGGSWNTEAFFGQGTRLTVV.

The V gene is TRBV5-1, the J gene TRBJ2-7; TRBD2 matches 11 bases. J gave up 5 bases and V 1 base, and 5 bases lay outside the gene matches. The CDR3 loop spans 15 amino acids. Germline V gene lookup returns CDR1 SGHRS and CDR2 YFSETQ. For the CDR3, the DNA is TGCGCCAGCAGCTTGTCACTAGCGGGAGCCAACGAGCAGTACTTC. Protein product: CASSLSLAGANEQYF.

The genes are TRBV18 and TRBJ1-5; D ambiguous. V gave up 2 bases and J gave up 7 bases, with 9 bases separating them. Germline CDR1 reads KGHSH; CDR2 reads LQKENI. The CDR3 spans 13 residues. This CDR3 reads CASSPGREQPQHF. Written as DNA, the CDR3 is TGTGCCAGCTCACCAGGGCGGGAACAGCCCCAGCATTTT.

The CDR3 loop reads CASSRKLDSYEQYF. CDR3 DNA: TGCGCCAGCAGCCGCAAACTGGACTCATACGAGCAGTACTTC. J is TRBJ2-7 and V is TRBV5-1, with a tentative D call TRBD2 (5 bases). The CDR3 contains 14 residues. From germline, CDR1 is SGHRS and CDR2 YFSETQ. V lost 4 bases to trimming and J lost 4 bases, with 15 bases between them.

This clone was picked up a small number of times. This rearrangement joins TRBV2 to TRBJ1-4, with a tentative D call TRBD1 (6 bases). V shed 4 bases and J shed 7 bases, with 16 bases lying between them. The CDR3 consists of 15 residues. Germline CDR1 and CDR2: SNHLY and FYNNEI. This chain's CDR3 is CASSATYRVAEKLFF. The CDR3 DNA follows: TGTGCCAGCAGTGCGACTTACAGGGTTGCTGAAAAACTGTTTTTT.

The V gene is TRBV29-1, the J gene TRBJ2-5; D is possibly TRBD1 (5 bases). CDR1 is SQVTM and CDR2 is ANQGSEA in the germline V gene. The CDR3 covers 12 residues. The ends were cut back, 4 bases at V and 1 base at J, with 7 bases in the middle. The DNA of the CDR3 is TGCAGCGTTGGGACAATCCAAGAGACCCAGTACTTC. It yields the protein CSVGTIQETQYF.

This chain connects TRBV6-6 to TRBJ2-5; no clear D. The V end was cut by 6 bases, the J end by 2 bases, with 13 bases between. Germline V gene data show CDR1 as MNHNY and CDR2 as SVGAGI (reference sequence). The CDR3 consists of 14 residues. In DNA, the CDR3 is TGTGCCAGCAGAGCCCCACTACCTCAAGAGACCCAGTACTTC. Translating gives CASRAPLPQETQYF.

The rearrangement links TRBV28 to TRBJ2-3; 11 nucleotides agree with TRBD2. The CDR3 contains 18 residues. The germline V gene encodes CDR1 MDHEN and CDR2 SYDVKM. V dropped 6 bases and J dropped 0; count of bases not matched to a gene: 11. CDR3 protein: CASSTPPGLAESTDTQYF. DNA for the CDR3: TGTGCCAGCAGCACTCCTCCGGGACTAGCGGAAAGCACAGATACGCAGTATTTT.

This chain joins TRBV2 and TRBJ2-2; 15 bases are shared with TRBD2. The junction had 3 bases not matched to a gene; V was cut back by 5 bases and J by 5 bases. Germline V gives CDR1 SNHLY, CDR2 FYNNEI. The CDR3 loop spans 16 amino acids. CDR3 sequence (DNA): TGTGCCAGCAGTTGGACTAGCGGGAGGGCTACCGGGGAGCTGTTTTTT. It encodes CASSWTSGRATGELFF.

The V and J genes are TRBV19 and TRBJ1-2; D perhaps matches TRBD1 (6 bases). The CDR3 contains 15 residues. V was trimmed by 3 bases and J by 0 bases, leaving 11 bases between them. The V gene's germline CDR1 is LNHDA and CDR2 SQIVND (reference sequence). The CDR3 nucleotides are TGTGCCAGTAGTATGGGTCCAGGGGCTAACTATGGCTACACCTTC. Translated: CASSMGPGANYGYTF.

The J gene is TRBJ2-6, the V gene TRBV28, with a possible D match to TRBD1 (5 bases). V was cut by 5 bases and J by 0 bases, with 8 bases left in between. Per the germline V gene, CDR1 is MDHEN and CDR2 is SYDVKM. The length of the CDR3 is 15 residues. Here the CDR3 DNA reads TGTGCCAGCAGTCGACAGAACTCTGGGGCCAACGTCCTGACTTTC. The encoded protein is CASSRQNSGANVLTF.

The genes are TRBV29-1 and TRBJ1-2, with 8 bases aligning to TRBD1. The CDR3 covers 13 residues. In germline, CDR1 is SQVTM, CDR2 ANQGSEA. V was clipped by 4 bases and J by 8 bases; unmatched bases: 9. DNA for the CDR3: TGCAGCGTTGGTCGTCAGGGGGCGCGGGGCTACACCTTC. It specifies CSVGRQGARGYTF.

J is TRBJ2-5 and V is TRBV5-1, with 8 positions matching TRBD1. This CDR3 is 13 amino acids long. Looked up from germline, CDR1 is SGHRS and CDR2 is YFSETQ. With V trimmed by 10 bases and J by 0 bases, 5 bases remained unmatched. The CDR3: CAARGQDQETQYF. As DNA, the CDR3 is TGCGCCGCCAGGGGACAGGACCAAGAGACCCAGTACTTC.

The V call is TRBV25-1, the J call TRBJ2-1; 9 bases match TRBD2. Trimming at V came to 2 bases and at J to 5 bases, leaving 4 bases not matched to a gene. Germline lookup yields CDR1 MGHDK and CDR2 SYGVNS. This CDR3 has 15 residues. CDR3: CASSEVAGGNNEQFF. The CDR3 bases are TGTGCCAGCAGTGAAGTGGCGGGGGGGAACAATGAGCAGTTCTTC.

The rearrangement links TRBV30 to TRBJ1-3; the D is unclear. Germline V gene data show CDR1 as GTSNPN and CDR2 as SVGIG (reference sequence). CDR3 length: 14 amino acids. Trimming pared 4 bases from V and 0 bases from J, leaving 10 bases between. CDR3 coding DNA: TGTGCCTGGAATCCGACTACCTCTGGAAACACCATATATTTT. Translating it yields CAWNPTTSGNTIYF.

V and J are TRBV7-9 and TRBJ2-7; unclear D gene. Trimming removed 6 bases at V and 2 bases at J, with 14 bases between. The CDR3 extends over 14 amino acids. CDR1 SEHNR and CDR2 FQNEAQ come from the germline V gene (reference sequence). CDR3 in amino acids: CASSYIRIPYEQYF. The CDR3, as DNA: TGTGCCAGCAGTTATATCAGAATTCCCTACGAGCAGTACTTC. The full variable domain, with the rest looked up from reference TRBV7-9 and TRBJ2-7, is DTGVSQNPRHKITKRGQNVTFRCDPISEHNRLYWYRQTLGQGPEFLTYFQNEAQLEKSRLLSDRFSAERPKGSFSTLEIQRTEQGDSAMYLCASSYIRIPYEQYFGPGTRLTVT.

The rearrangement uses TRBV7-3 and TRBJ2-2, with TRBD1 matching over 8 bases. This CDR3 comprises 17 residues. CDR1 SGHTA and CDR2 FQGTGA come from the germline V gene. Trimming at V came to 3 bases and at J to 5 bases, leaving 11 bases not matched to a gene. The chain's CDR3 is CASSFGRGRAVTGELFF. As DNA, the CDR3 is TGTGCCAGCAGCTTTGGCAGGGGGCGGGCGGTGACCGGGGAGCTGTTTTTT. The full variable domain, its missing parts supplied by reference TRBV7-3 and TRBJ2-2, is GAGVSQTPSNKVTEKGKYVELRCDPISGHTALYWYRQSLGQGPEFLIYFQGTGAADDSGLPNDRFFAVRPEGSVSTLKIQRTERGDSAVYLCASSFGRGRAVTGELFFGEGSRLTVL.

The rearrangement links TRBV11-2 to TRBJ2-7, with TRBD1 matching 7 bases. The V gene end was trimmed by 3 bases and the J gene end by 4 bases; junction bases not matched to a gene: 6. The germline CDR1 and CDR2 sequences are SGHAT and FQNNGV. The CDR3 is made up of 14 amino acids. CDR3 loop: CASSFRQGSYEQYF. Here the CDR3 DNA reads TGTGCCAGCAGCTTCCGACAGGGTTCTTACGAGCAGTACTTC.

This rearrangement joins TRBV28 to TRBJ2-7; 7 bases are shared with TRBD1. Germline V lookup: CDR1 MDHEN, CDR2 SYDVKM. This CDR3 comprises 12 residues. V trimming: 3 bases; J trimming: 5 bases; junction bases outside the gene matches: 1. CDR3 DNA: TGTGCCAGCAGTTTGGACAGGAACGAGCAGTACTTC. Translation gives CASSLDRNEQYF.

The chain couples TRBV5-5 to TRBJ2-5; D perhaps matches TRBD1 (6 bases). The germline CDR1 and CDR2 sequences are SGHKS and YYEKEE (reference sequence). The ends were cut back, 4 bases at V and 3 bases at J, with 13 bases in the middle. The CDR3 totals 14 residues. The CDR3 loop is CASSKQGNEETQYF. The CDR3 DNA follows: TGTGCCAGCAGCAAACAGGGAAATGAAGAGACCCAGTACTTC. Full variable domain (outside the CDR3, taken from reference TRBV5-5 and TRBJ2-5): DAGVTQSPTHLIKTRGQQVTLRCSPISGHKSVSWYQQVLGQGPQFIFQYYEKEERGRGNFPDRFSARQFPNYSSELNVNALLLGDSALYLCASSKQGNEETQYFGPGTRLLVL.

The J gene is TRBJ2-3, the V gene TRBV5-1; 10 bases line up with TRBD2. The CDR3 loop spans 15 amino acids. The V segment lost 1 base and the J segment 4 bases; nucleotides outside the gene matches: 3. Germline values: CDR1 SGHRS, CDR2 YFSETQ. The CDR3 is CASSLSGGAADTQYF. DNA of the CDR3: TGCGCCAGCAGCTTGAGCGGGGGGGCCGCAGATACGCAGTATTTT.

The rearrangement links TRBV6-1 to TRBJ2-6, with D tentatively TRBD1 (5 bases). CDR1 MNHNS and CDR2 SASEGT come from the germline V gene. CDR3 length equals 15 residues. The V gene lost 6 bases and the J gene lost 0 bases, with 9 bases spanning the gap. In DNA, the CDR3 is TGTGCCAGCAGGGCAGACAGCTCTGGGGCCAACGTCCTGACTTTC. It codes for CASRADSSGANVLTF.